Sequencing of this T cell receptor (beta chain) was carried out in a study of early T cells in non-severe SARS-CoV-2 infection. As for the study in general: RNA in bulk from unsorted whole blood was sequenced, and chains were unpaired.

Of note for this clonotype: The antigen is not known.

V was pared by 4 bases and J by 6 bases, with 16 bases between. Germline assignment: CDR1 LGHDT and CDR2 YNNKEL (reference sequence). The CDR3 spans 15 residues. Study outcomes and limitations: CD4 and private specificities were missed by VDJdb matching, which favored anti-spike CD8 responses.

cDNA molecules, individually, were tagged with unique molecular identifiers. TCRdb reprocessed the 5' RACE reads via MiXCR and lists one record per CDR3 protein. Among about 55,000 distinct CDR3 sequences listed, about 12% were seen once. Source: whole blood, taken at baseline. This sequence originates from an adult who was a healthcare worker with PCR-confirmed SARS-CoV-2 infection or an uninfected control (not recorded which). The chain links TRBV3-1 to TRBJ2-1; D might be TRBD1 or TRBD2, each matching 5 bases. In DNA form, the CDR3 reads TGTGCCAGCAGCCTAGACGGGACCAGTCTCAATGAGCAGTTCTTC. Encoded protein: CASSLDGTSLNEQFF.